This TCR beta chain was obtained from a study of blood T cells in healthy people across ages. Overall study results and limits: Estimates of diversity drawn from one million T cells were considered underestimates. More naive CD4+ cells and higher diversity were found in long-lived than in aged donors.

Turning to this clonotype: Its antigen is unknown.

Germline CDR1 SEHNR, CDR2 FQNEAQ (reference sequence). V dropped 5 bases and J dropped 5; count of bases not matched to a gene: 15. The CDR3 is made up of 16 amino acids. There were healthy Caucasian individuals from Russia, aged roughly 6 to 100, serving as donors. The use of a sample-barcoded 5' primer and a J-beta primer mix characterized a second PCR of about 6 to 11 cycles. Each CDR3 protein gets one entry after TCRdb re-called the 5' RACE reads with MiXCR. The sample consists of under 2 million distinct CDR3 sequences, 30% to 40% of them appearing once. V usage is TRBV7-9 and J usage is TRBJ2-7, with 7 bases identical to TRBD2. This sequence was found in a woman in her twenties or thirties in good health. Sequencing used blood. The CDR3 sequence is CASSPPSGTTKDEQYF. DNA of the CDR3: TGTGCCAGCAGCCCGCCTTCGGGGACTACAAAGGACGAGCAGTACTTC.